The text below deals with one T cell receptor beta chain. Its target is not known. This sample is part of a study of blood T cells in healthy people across ages. Study observations and caveats: Naive CD4+ cell counts and diversity both ran higher in long-lived than in aged donors.

Germline values: CDR1 DFQATT, CDR2 SNEGSKA (reference sequence). This CDR3 contains 14 residues. With 3 bases removed from V and 2 bases from J, the gap between germline ends came to 14 bases. Next came a second PCR, run for about 7 to 12 cycles, which used a sample-barcoded 5' primer along with a J-beta primer mix. TCRdb processed the 5' RACE reads anew with MiXCR; each CDR3 protein has one entry. The data contain fewer than 1.5 million distinct CDR3 sequences, approximately 38% of them singletons. The sequence derives from a woman aged 18 to 35 in good health. Sequencing was done on a sample of blood. This rearrangement joins TRBV20-1 to TRBJ2-7; D remains unclear. CDR3 amino acids: CSARAGRPPYEQYF. The CDR3 DNA follows: TGCAGTGCTAGGGCTGGACGTCCCCCCTACGAGCAGTACTTC.